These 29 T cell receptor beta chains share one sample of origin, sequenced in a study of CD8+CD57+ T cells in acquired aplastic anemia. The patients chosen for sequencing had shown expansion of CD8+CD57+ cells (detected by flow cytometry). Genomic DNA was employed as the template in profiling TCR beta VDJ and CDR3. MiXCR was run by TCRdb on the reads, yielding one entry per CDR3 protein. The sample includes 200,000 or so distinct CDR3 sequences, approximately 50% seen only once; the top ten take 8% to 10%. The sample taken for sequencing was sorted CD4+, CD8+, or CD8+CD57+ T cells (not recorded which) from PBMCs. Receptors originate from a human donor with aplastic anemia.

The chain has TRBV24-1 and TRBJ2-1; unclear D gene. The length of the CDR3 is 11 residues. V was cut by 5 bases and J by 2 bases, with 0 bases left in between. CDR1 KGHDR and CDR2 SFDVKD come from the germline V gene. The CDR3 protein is CATSAYNEQFF. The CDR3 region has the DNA TGTGCCACCAGTGCCTACAATGAGCAGTTCTTC.

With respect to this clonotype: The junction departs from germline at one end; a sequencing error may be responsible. The CDR3 DNA reads as TGCGCCAGCAGTGGGAACTCCGGGAACGAGCGGTACTTC. It codes for CASSGNSGNERYF. The gene calls are TRBV2 and TRBJ2-7, with a tentative D call TRBD2 (5 bases). This CDR3 comprises 13 residues. CDR1 is SNHLY, CDR2 FYNNEI, per germline.

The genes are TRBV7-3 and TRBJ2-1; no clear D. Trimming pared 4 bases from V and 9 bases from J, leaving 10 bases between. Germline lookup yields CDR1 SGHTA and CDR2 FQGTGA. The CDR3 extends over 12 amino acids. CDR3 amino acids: CASSSEDSEQFF. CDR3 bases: TGTGCCAGCAGCTCAGAGGATAGTGAGCAGTTCTTC.

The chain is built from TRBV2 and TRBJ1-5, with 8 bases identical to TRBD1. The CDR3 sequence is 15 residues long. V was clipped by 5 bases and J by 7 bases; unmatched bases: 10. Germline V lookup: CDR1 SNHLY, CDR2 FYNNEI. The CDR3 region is CASSRVTGVKQPQHF. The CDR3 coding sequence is TGTGCCAGCAGTCGTGTGACAGGGGTAAAACAGCCCCAGCATTTT.

The CDR3 sequence: CASSPVWGAYEQYF. Written as DNA, the CDR3 is TGTGCCAGCAGCCCCGTGTGGGGAGCCTACGAGCAGTACTTC. This chain links TRBV6-1 with TRBJ2-7; TRBD2 is a possible D gene (5 bases). V was pared by 6 bases and J by 2 bases, with 14 bases between. Looked up from germline, CDR1 is MNHNS and CDR2 is SASEGT. This CDR3 has 14 amino acids.

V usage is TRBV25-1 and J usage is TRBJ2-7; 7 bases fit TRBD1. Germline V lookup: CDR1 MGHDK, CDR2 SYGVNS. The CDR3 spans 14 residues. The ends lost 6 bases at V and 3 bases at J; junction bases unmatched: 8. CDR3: CASSRDRLIYEQYF. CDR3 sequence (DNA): TGTGCCAGCAGCCGGGACAGATTAATCTACGAGCAGTACTTC.

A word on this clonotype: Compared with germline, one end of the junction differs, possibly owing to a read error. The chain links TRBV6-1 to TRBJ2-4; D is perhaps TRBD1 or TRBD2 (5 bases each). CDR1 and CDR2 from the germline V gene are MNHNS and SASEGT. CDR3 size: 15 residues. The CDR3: CASSETAWGDAGWGF. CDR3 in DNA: TGTGCCAGCAGTGAAACGGCTTGGGGAGATGCAGGGTGGGGCTTC.

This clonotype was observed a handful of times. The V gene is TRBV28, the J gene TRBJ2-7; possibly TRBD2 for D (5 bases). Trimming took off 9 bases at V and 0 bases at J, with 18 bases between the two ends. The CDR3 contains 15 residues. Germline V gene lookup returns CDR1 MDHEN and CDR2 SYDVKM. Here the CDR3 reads CASSTRAGRSYEQYF. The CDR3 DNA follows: TGTGCCAGTAGTACTCGCGCGGGTCGCTCCTACGAGCAGTACTTC.

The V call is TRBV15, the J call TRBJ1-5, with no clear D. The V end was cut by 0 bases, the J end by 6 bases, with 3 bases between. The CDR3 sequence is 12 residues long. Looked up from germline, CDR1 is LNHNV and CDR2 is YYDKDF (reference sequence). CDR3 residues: CATSRDGQPQHF. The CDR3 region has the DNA TGTGCCACCAGCAGAGACGGTCAGCCCCAGCATTTT.

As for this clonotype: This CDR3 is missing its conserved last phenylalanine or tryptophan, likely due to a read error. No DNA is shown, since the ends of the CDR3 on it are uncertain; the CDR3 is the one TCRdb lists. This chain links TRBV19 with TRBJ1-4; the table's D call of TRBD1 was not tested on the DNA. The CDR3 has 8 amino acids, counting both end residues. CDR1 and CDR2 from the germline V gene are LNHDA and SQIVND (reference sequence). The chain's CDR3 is CASSIRSG.

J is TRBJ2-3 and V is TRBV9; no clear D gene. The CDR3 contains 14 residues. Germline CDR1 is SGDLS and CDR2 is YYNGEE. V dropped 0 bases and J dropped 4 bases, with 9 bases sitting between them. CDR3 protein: CASSVGVAADTQYF. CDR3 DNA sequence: TGTGCCAGCAGCGTAGGGGTAGCAGCAGATACGCAGTATTTT.

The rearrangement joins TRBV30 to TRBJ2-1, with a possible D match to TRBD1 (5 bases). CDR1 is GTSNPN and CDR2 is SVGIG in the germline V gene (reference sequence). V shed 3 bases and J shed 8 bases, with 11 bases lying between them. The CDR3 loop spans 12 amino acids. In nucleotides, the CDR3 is TGTGCCTGGAGATTCAGCAGGGATGAGCAGTTCTTC. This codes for CAWRFSRDEQFF.

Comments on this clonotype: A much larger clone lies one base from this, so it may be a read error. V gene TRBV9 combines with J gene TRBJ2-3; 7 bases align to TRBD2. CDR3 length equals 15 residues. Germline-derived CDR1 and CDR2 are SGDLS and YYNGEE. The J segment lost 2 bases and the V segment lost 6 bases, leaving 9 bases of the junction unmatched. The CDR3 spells CASTGGILTTDTQYF. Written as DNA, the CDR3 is TGTGCCAGCACGGGGGGTATCTTAACCACAGATACGCAGTATTTT.

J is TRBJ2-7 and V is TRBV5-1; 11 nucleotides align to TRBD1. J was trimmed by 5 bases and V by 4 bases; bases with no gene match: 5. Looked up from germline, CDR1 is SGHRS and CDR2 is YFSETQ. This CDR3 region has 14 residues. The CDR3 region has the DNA TGCGCCAGCAGCGGGGACAGGGGGTACGACGAGCAGTACTTC. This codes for CASSGDRGYDEQYF.

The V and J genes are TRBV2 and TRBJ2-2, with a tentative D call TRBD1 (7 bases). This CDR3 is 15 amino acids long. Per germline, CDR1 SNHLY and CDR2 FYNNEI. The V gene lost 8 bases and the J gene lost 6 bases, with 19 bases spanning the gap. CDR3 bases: TGTGCCAGCGGGGGGACAGCGACATTTGCCGGGGAGCTGTTTTTT. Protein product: CASGGTATFAGELFF.

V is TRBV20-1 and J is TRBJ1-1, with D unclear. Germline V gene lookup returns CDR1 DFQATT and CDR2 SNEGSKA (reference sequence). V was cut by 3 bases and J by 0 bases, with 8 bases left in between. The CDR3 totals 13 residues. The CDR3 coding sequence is TGCAGTGCTAGGGATATCGTGAACACTGAAGCTTTCTTT. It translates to CSARDIVNTEAFF.

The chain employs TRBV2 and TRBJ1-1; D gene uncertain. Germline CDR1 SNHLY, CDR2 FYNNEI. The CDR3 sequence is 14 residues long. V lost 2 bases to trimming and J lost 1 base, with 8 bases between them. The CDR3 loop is CASSESDWNTEAFF. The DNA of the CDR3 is TGTGCCAGCAGTGAATCGGACTGGAACACTGAAGCTTTCTTT. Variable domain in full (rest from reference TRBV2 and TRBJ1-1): EPEVTQTPSHQVTQMGQEVILRCVPISNHLYFYWYRQILGQKVEFLVSFYNNEISEKSEIFDDQFSVERPDGSNFTLKIRSTKLEDSAMYFCASSESDWNTEAFFGQGTRLTVV.

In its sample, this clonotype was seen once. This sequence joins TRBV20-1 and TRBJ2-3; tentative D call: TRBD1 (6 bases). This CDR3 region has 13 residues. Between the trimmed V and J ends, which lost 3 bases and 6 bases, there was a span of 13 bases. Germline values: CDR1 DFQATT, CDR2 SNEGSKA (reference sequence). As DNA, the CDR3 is TGCAGTGCTAGGGTACAGGGTCGCGATACGCAGTATTTT. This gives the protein CSARVQGRDTQYF.

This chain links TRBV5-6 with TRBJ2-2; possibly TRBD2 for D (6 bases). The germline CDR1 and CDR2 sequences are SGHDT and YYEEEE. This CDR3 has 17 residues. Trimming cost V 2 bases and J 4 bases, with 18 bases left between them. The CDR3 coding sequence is TGTGCCAGCAGCTTTCTACCGGGGGAGCGCAGCACCGGGGAGCTGTTTTTT. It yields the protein CASSFLPGERSTGELFF. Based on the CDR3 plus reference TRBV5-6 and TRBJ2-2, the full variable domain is DAGVTQSPTHLIKTRGQQVTLRCSPKSGHDTVSWYQQALGQGPQFIFQYYEEEERQRGNFPDRFSGHQFPNYSSELNVNALLLGDSALYLCASSFLPGERSTGELFFGEGSRLTVL.

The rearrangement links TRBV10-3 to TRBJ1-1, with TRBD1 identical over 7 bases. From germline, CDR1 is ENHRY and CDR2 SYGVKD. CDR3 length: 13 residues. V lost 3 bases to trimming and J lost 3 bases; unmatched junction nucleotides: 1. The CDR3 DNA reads TGTGCCATCAGTGACACAGGGGACACTGAAGCTTTCTTT. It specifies CAISDTGDTEAFF.

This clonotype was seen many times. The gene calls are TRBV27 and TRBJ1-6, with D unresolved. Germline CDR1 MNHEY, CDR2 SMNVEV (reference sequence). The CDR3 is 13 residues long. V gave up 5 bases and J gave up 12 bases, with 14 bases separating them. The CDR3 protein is CASSAEVQRPLHF. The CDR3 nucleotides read TGTGCCAGCAGTGCCGAGGTCCAGCGACCCCTCCACTTT.

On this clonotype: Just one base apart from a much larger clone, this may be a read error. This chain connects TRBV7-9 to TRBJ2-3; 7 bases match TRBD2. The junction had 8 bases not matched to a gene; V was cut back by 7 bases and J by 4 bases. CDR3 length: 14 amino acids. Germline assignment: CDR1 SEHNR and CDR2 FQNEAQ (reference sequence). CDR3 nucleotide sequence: TGTGCCAGCACATCGGGAGGTGGCTCAGATACGCAGTATTTT. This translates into CASTSGGGSDTQYF.

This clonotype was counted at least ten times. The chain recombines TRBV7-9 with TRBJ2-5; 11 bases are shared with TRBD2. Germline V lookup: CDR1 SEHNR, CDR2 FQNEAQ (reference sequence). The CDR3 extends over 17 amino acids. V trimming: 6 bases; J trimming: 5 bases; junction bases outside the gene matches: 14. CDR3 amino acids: CASSRLIAGGESETQYF. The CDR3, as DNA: TGTGCCAGCAGTCGTCTCATAGCGGGAGGGGAGTCGGAGACCCAGTACTTC.

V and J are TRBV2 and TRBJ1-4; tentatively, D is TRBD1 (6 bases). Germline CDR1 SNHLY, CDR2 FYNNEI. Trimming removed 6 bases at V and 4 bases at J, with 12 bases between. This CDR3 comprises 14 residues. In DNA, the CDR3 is TGTGCCAGCAGGACGACAGGACTTAATGAAAAACTGTTTTTT. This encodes CASRTTGLNEKLFF.

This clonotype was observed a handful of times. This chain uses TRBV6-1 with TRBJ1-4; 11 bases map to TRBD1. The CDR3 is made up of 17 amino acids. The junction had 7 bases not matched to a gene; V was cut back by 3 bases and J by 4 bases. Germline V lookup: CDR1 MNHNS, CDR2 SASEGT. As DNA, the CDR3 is TGTGCCAGCAGTGACTATGGACAGGGGGCGGGTAATGAAAAACTGTTTTTT. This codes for CASSDYGQGAGNEKLFF.

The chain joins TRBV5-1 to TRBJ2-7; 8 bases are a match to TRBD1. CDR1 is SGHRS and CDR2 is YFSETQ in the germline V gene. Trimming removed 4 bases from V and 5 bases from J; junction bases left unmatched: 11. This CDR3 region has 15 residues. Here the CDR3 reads CASSPGGFQDDEQYF. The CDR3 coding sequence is TGCGCCAGCAGCCCAGGGGGCTTCCAGGACGACGAGCAGTACTTC.

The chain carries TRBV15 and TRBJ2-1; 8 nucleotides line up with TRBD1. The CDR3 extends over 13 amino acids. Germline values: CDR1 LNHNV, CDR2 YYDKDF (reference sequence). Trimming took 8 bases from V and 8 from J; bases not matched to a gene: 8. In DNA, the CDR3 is TGTGCCACCGGGACAGGATCGTCCGATGAGCAGTTCTTC. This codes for CATGTGSSDEQFF.

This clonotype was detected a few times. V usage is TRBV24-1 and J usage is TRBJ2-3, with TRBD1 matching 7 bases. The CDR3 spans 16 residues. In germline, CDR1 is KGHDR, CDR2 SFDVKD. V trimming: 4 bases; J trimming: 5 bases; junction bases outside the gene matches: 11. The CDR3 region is CATSDPRQGSGDTQYF. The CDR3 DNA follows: TGTGCCACCAGTGACCCAAGACAGGGTTCGGGAGATACGCAGTATTTT.

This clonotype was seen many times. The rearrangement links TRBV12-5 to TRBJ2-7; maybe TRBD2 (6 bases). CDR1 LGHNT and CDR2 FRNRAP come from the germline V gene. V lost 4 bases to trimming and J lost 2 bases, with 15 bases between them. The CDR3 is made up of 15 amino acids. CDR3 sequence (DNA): TGTGCTAGTGGTTCCCCACCGGGGAGGACCTACGAGCAGTACTTC. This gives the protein CASGSPPGRTYEQYF.